This T cell receptor (beta chain) was captured by sequencing in a study of blood T cells in healthy people across ages. Findings of the study overall: Roughly linearly, TCR beta diversity per million T cells fell as age increased. Donor CMV status was unknown, possibly confounding expanded clonotype changes.

Together with a sample-barcoded 5' primer, a J-beta primer mix was included in a second PCR lasting roughly 6 to 12 cycles. One entry per CDR3 protein, called by TCRdb with MiXCR from the 5' RACE reads. The sample holds about 640,000 distinct CDR3 sequences, 40% to 45% seen once. With regard to this clonotype: The target antigen is unknown.

Germline V CDR1 and CDR2: PRHDT, FYEKMQ (reference sequence). The V end was cut by 6 bases, the J end by 1 base, with 17 bases between. This CDR3 is 16 amino acids long. The TCR comes from an older man in good health. Sequencing used blood. The V gene is TRBV13, the J gene TRBJ2-3; D is ambiguous. The CDR3 spells CASSLRRLQRTDTQYF. CDR3 DNA sequence: TGTGCCAGCAGTCTTCGACGTCTACAGCGCACAGATACGCAGTATTTT.